This T cell receptor (beta chain) was profiled in a study of CD8+ T cells in alopecia areata. Extracted RNA was reverse transcribed into cDNA, the sequencing template. Repertoires were generated with immunoSEQ multiplex PCR, while TCRdb's copy carries only in-frame clones and drops some. The sample yields about 250,000 clones, 60% seen once. Unmatched junction bases numbered 8, after V lost 7 bases and J lost 4 bases. CDR3 length: 14 amino acids. Germline-derived CDR1 and CDR2 are MNHEY and SMNVEV (reference sequence). The treatment is: oral pan-JAK inhibitor, 5-10 mg twice daily. This sequence joins TRBV27 and TRBJ1-1, with 8 nucleotides matching TRBD1. Material: CD4+ T cells sorted from blood, obtained at approximately week 51, from a patient treated with tofacitinib. This sequence was found in a human donor with alopecia areata. As DNA, the CDR3 is TGTGCCAGCAACCCGACAGGGGAGAGCACTGAAGCTTTCTTT. Protein product: CASNPTGESTEAFF.